This note documents a single TCR beta chain sequence. The antigen is unknown. There are 15 residues in the CDR3. From germline, CDR1 is ENHRY and CDR2 SYGVKD. V dropped 2 bases and J dropped 4; count of bases not matched to a gene: 3. This entry is derived from a study of cytomegalovirus exposure and HLA in healthy donors. Study-wide points: A few chains tied to CMV proved CMV antigen-specific in vitro. An ancestry cluster, one associated with Asian ancestry, reportedly showed fewer N-insertions than the roughly 610-donor mean in a later analysis. By HLA locus, TCR association rates varied in a later analysis, with DRB1 showing the most and HLA-C the fewest.

60 Vbeta and 13 Jbeta primers were used in PCR. As processed by the authors: Counted up in a later analysis, unique TCR beta chains came to some 75 million, with about 9.9 million shared. Clones were sequenced by immunoSEQ multiplex PCR, and TCRdb holds only the in-frame ones, with some missing. V, J and clone size reflect that table, while D and trimming were determined from the DNA. The data show around 100,000 clones, with 65% to 85% seen just once and 4.5% to 6.5% held by the top ten. This TCR was recovered from a middle-aged man in good health and CMV-seropositive. The sequenced sample was PBMCs. This chain links TRBV10-3 with TRBJ1-1; 11 bases are shared with TRBD1. This CDR3 reads CAISEPGTGGTEAFF. CDR3 bases: TGTGCCATCAGTGAGCCCGGGACAGGGGGCACTGAAGCTTTCTTT.